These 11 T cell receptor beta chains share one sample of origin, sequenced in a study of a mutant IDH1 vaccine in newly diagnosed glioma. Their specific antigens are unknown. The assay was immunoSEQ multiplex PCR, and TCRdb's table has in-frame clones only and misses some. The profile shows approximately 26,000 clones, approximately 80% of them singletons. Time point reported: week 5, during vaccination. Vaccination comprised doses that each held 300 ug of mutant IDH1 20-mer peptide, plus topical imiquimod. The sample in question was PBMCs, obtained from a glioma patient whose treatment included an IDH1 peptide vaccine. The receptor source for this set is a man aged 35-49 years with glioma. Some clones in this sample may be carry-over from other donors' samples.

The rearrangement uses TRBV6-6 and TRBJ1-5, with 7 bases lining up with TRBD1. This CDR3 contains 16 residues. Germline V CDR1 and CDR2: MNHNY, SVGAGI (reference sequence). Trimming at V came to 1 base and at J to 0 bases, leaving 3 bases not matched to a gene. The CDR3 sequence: CASSYYQGDSNQPQHF. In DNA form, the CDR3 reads TGTGCCAGCAGTTACTACCAGGGGGATAGCAATCAGCCCCAGCATTTT.

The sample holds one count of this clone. The CDR3 DNA follows: TGTGCCAGCAGGAAAGGCGGACAGGGGGTAGCTTTCTTT. This sequence encodes CASRKGGQGVAFF. The rearrangement uses TRBV6-5 and TRBJ1-1; 10 bases are shared with TRBD1. This CDR3 spans 13 amino acids. The germline gives CDR1 MNHEY, CDR2 SVGAGI. The trim removed 6 bases at V and 10 bases at J, leaving 8 bases unmatched.

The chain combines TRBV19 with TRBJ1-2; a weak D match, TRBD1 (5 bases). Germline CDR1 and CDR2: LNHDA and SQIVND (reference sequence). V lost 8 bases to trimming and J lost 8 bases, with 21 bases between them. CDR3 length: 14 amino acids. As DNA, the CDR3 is TGTGCCAGTGGCCCCTCAGGGTTAAATATCGGCTACACCTTC. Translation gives CASGPSGLNIGYTF.

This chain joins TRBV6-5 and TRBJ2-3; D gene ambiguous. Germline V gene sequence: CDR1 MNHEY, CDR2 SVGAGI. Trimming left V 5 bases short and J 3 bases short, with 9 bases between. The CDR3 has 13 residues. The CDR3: CASSRDFTDTQYF. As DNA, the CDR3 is TGTGCCAGCAGTCGCGACTTTACAGATACGCAGTATTTT.

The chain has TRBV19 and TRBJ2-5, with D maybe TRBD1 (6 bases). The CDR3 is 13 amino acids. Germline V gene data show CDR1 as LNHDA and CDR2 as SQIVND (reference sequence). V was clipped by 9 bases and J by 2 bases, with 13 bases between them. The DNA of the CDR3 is TGTGCCAGCCGCATAGGACAGCAAGAGACCCAGTACTTC. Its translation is CASRIGQQETQYF.

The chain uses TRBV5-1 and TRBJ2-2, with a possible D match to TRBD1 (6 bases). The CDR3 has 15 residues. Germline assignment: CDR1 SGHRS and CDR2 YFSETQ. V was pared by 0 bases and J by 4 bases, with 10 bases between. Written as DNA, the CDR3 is TGCGCCAGCAGCTTGGCGGCAGGGGTCACCGGGGAGCTGTTTTTT. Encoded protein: CASSLAAGVTGELFF. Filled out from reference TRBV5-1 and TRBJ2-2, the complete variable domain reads KAGVTQTPRYLIKTRGQQVTLSCSPISGHRSVSWYQQTPGQGLQFLFEYFSETQRNKGNFPGRFSGRQFSNSRSEMNVSTLELGDSALYLCASSLAAGVTGELFFGEGSRLTVL.

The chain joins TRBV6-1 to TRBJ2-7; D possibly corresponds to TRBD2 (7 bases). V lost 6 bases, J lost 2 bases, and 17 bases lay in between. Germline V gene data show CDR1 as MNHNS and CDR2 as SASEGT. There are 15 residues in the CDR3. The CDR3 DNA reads TGTGCCAGCAGCGGGGGGCGTACTCTGACCTACGAGCAGTACTTC. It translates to CASSGGRTLTYEQYF.

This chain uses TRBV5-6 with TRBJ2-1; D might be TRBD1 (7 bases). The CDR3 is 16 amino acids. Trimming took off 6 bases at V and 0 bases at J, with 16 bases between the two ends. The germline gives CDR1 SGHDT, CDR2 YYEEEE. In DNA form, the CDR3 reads TGTGCCAGCACCAGGGGGGTCCAGAGCTCCTACAATGAGCAGTTCTTC. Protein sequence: CASTRGVQSSYNEQFF.

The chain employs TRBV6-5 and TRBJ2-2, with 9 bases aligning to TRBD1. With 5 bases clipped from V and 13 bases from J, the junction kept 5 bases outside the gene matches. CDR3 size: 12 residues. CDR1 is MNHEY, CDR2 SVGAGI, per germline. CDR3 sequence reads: CASSRTGVGLFF. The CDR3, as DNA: TGTGCCAGCAGTAGGACAGGGGTCGGGCTGTTTTTT.

The CDR3 loop reads CASCQGTSSYNEQFF. The CDR3 bases are TGTGCCAGCTGCCAGGGTACTAGCTCCTACAATGAGCAGTTCTTC. The chain has TRBV5-6 and TRBJ2-1; tentatively, D is TRBD1 or TRBD2 (5 bases each). This CDR3 comprises 15 residues. The V gene lost 7 bases and the J gene lost 0 bases, with 14 bases spanning the gap. Germline CDR1 SGHDT, CDR2 YYEEEE.

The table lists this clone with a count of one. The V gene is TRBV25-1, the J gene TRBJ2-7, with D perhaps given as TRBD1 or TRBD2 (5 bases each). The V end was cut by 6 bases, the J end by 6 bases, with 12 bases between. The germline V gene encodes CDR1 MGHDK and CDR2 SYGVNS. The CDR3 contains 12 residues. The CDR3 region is CASRGEPGEQYF. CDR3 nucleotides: TGTGCCAGCAGGGGGGAGCCTGGCGAGCAGTACTTC.